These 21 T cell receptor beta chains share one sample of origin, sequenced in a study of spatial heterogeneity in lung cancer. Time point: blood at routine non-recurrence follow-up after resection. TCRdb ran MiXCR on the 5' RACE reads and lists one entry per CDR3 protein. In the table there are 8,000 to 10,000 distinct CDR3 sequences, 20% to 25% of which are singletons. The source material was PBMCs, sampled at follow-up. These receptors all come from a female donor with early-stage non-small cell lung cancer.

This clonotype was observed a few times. Here the CDR3 DNA reads TGTGCCAGCAGTATCGGACAGGGCCTGAACTATGGCTACACCTTC. It yields the protein CASSIGQGLNYGYTF. The V call is TRBV28, the J call TRBJ1-2, with TRBD1 identical over 8 bases. This CDR3 region has 15 residues. Germline CDR1 and CDR2: MDHEN and SYDVKM. The V and J ends lost 5 bases and 2 bases, in that order; junction bases with no gene match: 7.

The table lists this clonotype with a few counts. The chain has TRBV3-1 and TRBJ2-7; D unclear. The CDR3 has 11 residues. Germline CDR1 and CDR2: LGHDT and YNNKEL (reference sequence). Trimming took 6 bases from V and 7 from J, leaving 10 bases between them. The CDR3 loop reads CASSGAREQYF. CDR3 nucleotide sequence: TGTGCCAGCAGTGGAGCCCGGGAGCAGTACTTC.

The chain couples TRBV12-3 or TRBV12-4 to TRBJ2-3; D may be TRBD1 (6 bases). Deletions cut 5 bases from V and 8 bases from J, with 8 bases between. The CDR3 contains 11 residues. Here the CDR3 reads CASSRGGTQYF. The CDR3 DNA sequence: TGTGCCAGCAGTCGAGGGGGTACGCAGTATTTT.

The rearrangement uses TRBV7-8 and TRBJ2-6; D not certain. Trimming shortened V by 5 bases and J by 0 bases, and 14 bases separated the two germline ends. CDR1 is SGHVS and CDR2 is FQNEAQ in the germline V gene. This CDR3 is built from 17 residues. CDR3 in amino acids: CASSPRNVVSGANVLTF. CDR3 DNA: TGTGCCAGCAGCCCCCGGAATGTGGTCTCTGGGGCCAACGTCCTGACTTTC.

The CDR3 protein is CSVESQGFYNEQFF. The CDR3 nucleotides are TGCAGCGTTGAGAGTCAGGGCTTCTACAATGAGCAGTTCTTC. The rearrangement uses TRBV29-1 and TRBJ2-1; possibly TRBD1 for D (5 bases). The CDR3 contains 14 residues. Germline loops: CDR1 SQVTM, CDR2 ANQGSEA. V dropped 3 bases and J dropped 3 bases, with 12 bases sitting between them.

In DNA form, the CDR3 reads TGCGCCAGCAGCCCAGGGACTAGCGGGAGCTCCTACAATGAGCAGTTCTTC. Its protein is CASSPGTSGSSYNEQFF. The V and J genes are TRBV5-1 and TRBJ2-1; 14 bases line up with TRBD2. The CDR3 sequence is 17 residues long. V lost 4 bases to trimming and J lost 0 bases; unmatched junction nucleotides: 3. From germline, CDR1 is SGHRS and CDR2 YFSETQ. Using reference TRBV5-1 and TRBJ2-1 for the parts outside the CDR3, the full variable domain is KAGVTQTPRYLIKTRGQQVTLSCSPISGHRSVSWYQQTPGQGLQFLFEYFSETQRNKGNFPGRFSGRQFSNSRSEMNVSTLELGDSALYLCASSPGTSGSSYNEQFFGPGTRLTVL.

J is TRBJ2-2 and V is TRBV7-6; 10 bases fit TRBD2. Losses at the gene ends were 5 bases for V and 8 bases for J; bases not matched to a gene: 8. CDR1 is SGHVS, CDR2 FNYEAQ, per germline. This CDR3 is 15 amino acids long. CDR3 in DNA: TGTGCCAGCAGCACCTATCAACTAGCGGGAGGGGAGCTGTTTTTT. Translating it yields CASSTYQLAGGELFF.

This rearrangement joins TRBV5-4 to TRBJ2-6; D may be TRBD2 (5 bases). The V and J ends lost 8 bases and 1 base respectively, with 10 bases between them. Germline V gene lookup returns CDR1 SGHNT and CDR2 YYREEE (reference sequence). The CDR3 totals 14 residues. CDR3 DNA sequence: TGTGCCAGTAGGTCGGGGTCTGGGGCCAACGTCCTGACTTTC. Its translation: CASRSGSGANVLTF.

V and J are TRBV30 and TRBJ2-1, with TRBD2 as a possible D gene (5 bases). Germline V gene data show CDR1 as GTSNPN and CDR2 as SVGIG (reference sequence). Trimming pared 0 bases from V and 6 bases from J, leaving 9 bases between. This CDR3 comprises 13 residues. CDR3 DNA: TGTGCCTGGAGTGTAACCCGGGGCAATGAGCAGTTCTTC. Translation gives CAWSVTRGNEQFF.

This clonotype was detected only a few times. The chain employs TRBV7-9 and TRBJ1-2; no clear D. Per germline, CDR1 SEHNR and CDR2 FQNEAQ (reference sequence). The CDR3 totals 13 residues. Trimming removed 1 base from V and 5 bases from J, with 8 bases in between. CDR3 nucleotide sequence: TGTGCCAGCAGCTTAGAAGGGCAGTATGGCTACACCTTC. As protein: CASSLEGQYGYTF.

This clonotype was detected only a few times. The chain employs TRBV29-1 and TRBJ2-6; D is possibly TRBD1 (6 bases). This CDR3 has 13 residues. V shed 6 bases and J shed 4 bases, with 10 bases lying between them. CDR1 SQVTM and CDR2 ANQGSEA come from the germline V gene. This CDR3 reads CSVGARGANVLTF. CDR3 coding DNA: TGCAGCGTGGGGGCGCGCGGGGCCAACGTCCTGACTTTC.

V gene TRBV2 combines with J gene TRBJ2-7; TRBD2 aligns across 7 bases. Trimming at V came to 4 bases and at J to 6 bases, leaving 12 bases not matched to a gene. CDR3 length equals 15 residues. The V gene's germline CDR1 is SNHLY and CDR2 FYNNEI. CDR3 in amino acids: CASSGTSSRTTEQYF. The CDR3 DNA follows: TGTGCCAGCAGTGGGACTAGTAGTAGGACTACCGAGCAGTACTTC.

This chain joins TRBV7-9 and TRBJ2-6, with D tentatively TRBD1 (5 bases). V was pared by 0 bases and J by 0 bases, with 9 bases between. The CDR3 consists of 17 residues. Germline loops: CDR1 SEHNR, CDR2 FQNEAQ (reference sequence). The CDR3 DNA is TGTGCCAGCAGCTTAGCGCAGGGTAGCTCTGGGGCCAACGTCCTGACTTTC. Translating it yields CASSLAQGSSGANVLTF.

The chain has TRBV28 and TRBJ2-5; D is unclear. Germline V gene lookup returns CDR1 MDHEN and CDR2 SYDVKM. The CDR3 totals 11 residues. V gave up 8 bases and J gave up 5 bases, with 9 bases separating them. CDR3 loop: CASVLGETQYF. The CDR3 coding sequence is TGTGCCAGCGTCCTCGGGGAGACCCAGTACTTC.

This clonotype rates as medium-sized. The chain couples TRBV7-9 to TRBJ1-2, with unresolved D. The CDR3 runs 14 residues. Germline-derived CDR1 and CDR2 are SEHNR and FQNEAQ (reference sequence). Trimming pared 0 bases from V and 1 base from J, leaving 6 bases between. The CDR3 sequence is CASSLATDNYGYTF. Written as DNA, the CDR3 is TGTGCCAGCAGCTTAGCGACGGATAACTATGGCTACACCTTC.

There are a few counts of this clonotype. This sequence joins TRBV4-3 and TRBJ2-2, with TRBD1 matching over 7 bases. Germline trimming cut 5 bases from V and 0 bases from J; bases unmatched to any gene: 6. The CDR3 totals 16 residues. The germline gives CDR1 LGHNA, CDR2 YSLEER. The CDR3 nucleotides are TGCGCCAGCAGCGCTGACAGGGCCTCGAACACCGGGGAGCTGTTTTTT. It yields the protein CASSADRASNTGELFF.

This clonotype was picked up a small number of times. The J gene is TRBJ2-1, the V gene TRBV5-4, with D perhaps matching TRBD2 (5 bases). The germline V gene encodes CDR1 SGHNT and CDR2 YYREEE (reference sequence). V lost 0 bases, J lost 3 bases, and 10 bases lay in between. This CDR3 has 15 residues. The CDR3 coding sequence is TGTGCCAGCAGCTTGGGTGGGGAGATCTACAATGAGCAGTTCTTC. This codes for CASSLGGEIYNEQFF.

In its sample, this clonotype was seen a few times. The CDR3 sequence: CASSQDSVGTEAFF. The CDR3 DNA reads TGCGCCAGCAGCCAAGACAGCGTTGGGACTGAAGCTTTCTTT. This chain uses TRBV4-1 with TRBJ1-1; D is unresolved. CDR1 MGHRA and CDR2 YSYEKL come from the germline V gene. CDR3 length: 14 residues. V dropped 0 bases and J dropped 5 bases, with 10 bases sitting between them.

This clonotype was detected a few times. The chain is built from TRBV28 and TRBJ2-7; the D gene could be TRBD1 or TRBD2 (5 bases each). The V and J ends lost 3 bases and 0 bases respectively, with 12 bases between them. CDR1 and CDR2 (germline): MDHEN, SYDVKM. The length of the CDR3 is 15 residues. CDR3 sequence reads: CASSLPWGSSYEQYF. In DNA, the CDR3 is TGTGCCAGCAGTTTGCCCTGGGGGAGCTCCTACGAGCAGTACTTC. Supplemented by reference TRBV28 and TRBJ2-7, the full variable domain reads DVKVTQSSRYLVKRTGEKVFLECVQDMDHENMFWYRQDPGLGLRLIYFSYDVKMKEKGDIPEGYSVSREKKERFSLILESASTNQTSMYLCASSLPWGSSYEQYFGPGTRLTVT.

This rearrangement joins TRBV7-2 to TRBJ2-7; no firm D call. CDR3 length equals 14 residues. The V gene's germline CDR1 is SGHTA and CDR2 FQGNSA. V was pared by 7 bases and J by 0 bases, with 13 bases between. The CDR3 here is CASNIAVSSYEQYF. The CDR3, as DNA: TGTGCCAGCAACATAGCAGTTAGCTCCTACGAGCAGTACTTC.

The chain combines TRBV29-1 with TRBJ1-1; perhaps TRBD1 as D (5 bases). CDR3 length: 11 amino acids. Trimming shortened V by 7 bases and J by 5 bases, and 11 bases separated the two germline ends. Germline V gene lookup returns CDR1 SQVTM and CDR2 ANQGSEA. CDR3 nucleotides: TGCAGCGGGGGGGGTTGGACTGAAGCTTTCTTT. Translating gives CSGGGWTEAFF.